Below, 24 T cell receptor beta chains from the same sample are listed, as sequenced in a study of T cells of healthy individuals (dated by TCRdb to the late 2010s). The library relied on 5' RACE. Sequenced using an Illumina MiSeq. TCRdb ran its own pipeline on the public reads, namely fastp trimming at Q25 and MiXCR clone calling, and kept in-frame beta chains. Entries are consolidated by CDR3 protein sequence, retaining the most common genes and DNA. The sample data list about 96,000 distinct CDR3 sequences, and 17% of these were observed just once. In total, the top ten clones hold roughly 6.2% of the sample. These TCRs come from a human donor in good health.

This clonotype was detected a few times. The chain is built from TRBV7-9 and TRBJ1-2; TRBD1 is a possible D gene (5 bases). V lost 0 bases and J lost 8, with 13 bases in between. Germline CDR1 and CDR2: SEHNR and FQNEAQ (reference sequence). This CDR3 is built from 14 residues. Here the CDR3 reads CASSLAGTAAGYTF. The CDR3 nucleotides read TGTGCCAGCAGCTTAGCAGGGACGGCGGCCGGCTACACCTTC.

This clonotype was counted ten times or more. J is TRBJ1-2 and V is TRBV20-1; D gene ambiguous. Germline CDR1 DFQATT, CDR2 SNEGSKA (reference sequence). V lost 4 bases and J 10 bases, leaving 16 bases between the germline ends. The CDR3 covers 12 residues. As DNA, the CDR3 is TGCAGTGCTAAGGGATTCCAGGTTTTCTACACCTTC. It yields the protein CSAKGFQVFYTF.

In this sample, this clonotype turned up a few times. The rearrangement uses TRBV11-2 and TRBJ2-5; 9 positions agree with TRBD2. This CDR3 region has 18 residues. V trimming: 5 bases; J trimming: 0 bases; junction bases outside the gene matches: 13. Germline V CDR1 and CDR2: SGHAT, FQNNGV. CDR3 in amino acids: CASSPNYLAGLYQETQYF. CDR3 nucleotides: TGTGCCAGCAGCCCAAACTACCTAGCGGGATTGTACCAAGAGACCCAGTACTTC. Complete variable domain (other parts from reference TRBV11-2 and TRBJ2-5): EAGVAQSPRYKIIEKRQSVAFWCNPISGHATLYWYQQILGQGPKLLIQFQNNGVVDDSQLPKDRFSAERLKGVDSTLKIQPAKLEDSAVYLCASSPNYLAGLYQETQYFGPGTRLLVL.

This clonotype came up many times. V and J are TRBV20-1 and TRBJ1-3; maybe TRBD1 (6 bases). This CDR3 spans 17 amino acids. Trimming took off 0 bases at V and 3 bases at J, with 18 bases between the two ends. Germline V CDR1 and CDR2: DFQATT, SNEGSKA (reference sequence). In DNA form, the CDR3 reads TGCAGTGCTAGAGATCCAAACAGGGTTTCATTTGGAAACACCATATATTTT. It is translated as CSARDPNRVSFGNTIYF.

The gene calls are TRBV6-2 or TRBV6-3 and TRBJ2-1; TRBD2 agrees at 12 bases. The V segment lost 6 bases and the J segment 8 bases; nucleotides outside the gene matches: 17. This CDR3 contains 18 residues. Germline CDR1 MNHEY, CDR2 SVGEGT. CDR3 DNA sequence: TGTGCCAGCAGCTTGCTAAGGGCCCGGACTAGCGGGAACTATGAGCAGTTCTTC. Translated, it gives CASSLLRARTSGNYEQFF.

The CDR3, as DNA: TGTGCCAGCAGCGGACAGTTGGGCGGGCACAATGAGCAGTTCTTC. Translation: CASSGQLGGHNEQFF. The chain couples TRBV12-3 or TRBV12-4 to TRBJ2-1; TRBD1 might be the D (6 bases). V dropped 6 bases and J dropped 5 bases, with 17 bases sitting between them. The CDR3 spans 15 residues.

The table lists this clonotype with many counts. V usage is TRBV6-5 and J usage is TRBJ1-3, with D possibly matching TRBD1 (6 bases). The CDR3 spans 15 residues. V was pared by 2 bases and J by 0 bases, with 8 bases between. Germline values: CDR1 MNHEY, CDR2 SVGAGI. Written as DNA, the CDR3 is TGTGCCAGCAGTTACAGGGGGGACTCTGGAAACACCATATATTTT. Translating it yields CASSYRGDSGNTIYF.

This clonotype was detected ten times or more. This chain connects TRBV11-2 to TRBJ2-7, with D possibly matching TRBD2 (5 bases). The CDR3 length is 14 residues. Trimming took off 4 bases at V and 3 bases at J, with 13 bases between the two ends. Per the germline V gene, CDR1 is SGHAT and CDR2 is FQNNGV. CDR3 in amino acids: CASSSRGSHYEQYF. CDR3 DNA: TGTGCCAGCAGCTCCCGCGGGTCCCACTACGAGCAGTACTTC.

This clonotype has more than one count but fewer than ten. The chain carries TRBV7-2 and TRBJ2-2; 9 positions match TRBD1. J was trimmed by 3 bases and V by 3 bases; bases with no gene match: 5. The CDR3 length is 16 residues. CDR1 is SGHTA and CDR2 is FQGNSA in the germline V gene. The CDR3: CASSFGTGIDTGELFF. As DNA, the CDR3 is TGTGCCAGCAGCTTTGGGACAGGGATCGACACCGGGGAGCTGTTTTTT.

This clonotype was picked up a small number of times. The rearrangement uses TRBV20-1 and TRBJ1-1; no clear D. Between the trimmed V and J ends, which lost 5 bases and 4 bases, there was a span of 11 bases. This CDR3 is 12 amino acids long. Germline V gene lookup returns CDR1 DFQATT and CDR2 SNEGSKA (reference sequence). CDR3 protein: CSASATATEAFF. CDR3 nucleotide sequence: TGCAGTGCTTCGGCTACGGCCACTGAAGCTTTCTTT.

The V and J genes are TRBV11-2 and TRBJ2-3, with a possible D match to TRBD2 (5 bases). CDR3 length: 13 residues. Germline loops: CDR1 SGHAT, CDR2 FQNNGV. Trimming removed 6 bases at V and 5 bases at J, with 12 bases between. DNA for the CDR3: TGTGCCAGCAGAACTAGGGTCCTAGATACGCAGTATTTT. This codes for CASRTRVLDTQYF.

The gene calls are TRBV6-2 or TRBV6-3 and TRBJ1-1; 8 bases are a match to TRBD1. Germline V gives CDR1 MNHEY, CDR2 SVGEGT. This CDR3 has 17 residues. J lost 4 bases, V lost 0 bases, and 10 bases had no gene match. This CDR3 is CASSYSYHGQGSTEAFF. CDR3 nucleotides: TGTGCCAGCAGTTACTCGTACCACGGACAGGGCTCCACTGAAGCTTTCTTT.

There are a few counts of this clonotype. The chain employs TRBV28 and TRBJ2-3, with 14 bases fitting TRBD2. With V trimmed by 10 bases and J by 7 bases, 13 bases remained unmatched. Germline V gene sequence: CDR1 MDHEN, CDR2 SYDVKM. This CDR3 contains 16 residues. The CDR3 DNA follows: TGTGCCATAAAGGAGTCGGGACTAGCGGGGGCTTATACGCAGTATTTT. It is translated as CAIKESGLAGAYTQYF. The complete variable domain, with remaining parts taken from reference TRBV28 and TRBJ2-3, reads DVKVTQSSRYLVKRTGEKVFLECVQDMDHENMFWYRQDPGLGLRLIYFSYDVKMKEKGDIPEGYSVSREKKERFSLILESASTNQTSMYLCAIKESGLAGAYTQYFGPGTRLTVL.

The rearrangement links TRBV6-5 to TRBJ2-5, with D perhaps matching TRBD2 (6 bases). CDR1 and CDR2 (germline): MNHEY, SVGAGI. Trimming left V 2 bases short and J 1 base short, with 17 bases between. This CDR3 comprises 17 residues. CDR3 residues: CASSYPRLVLSQETQYF. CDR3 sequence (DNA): TGTGCCAGCAGTTACCCGCGACTAGTCTTATCCCAAGAGACCCAGTACTTC.

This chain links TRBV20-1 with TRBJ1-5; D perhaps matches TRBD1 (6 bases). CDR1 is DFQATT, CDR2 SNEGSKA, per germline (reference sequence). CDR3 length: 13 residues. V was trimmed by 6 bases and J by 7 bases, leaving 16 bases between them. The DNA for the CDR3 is TGCAGTGCCTTAACAGGGACGATACAGCCCCAGCATTTT. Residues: CSALTGTIQPQHF.

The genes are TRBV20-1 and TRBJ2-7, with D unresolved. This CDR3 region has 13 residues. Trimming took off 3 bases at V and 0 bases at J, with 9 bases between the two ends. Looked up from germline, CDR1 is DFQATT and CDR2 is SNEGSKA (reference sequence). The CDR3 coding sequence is TGCAGTGCTAGCCAGGAAAACTCCTACGAGCAGTACTTC. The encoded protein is CSASQENSYEQYF.

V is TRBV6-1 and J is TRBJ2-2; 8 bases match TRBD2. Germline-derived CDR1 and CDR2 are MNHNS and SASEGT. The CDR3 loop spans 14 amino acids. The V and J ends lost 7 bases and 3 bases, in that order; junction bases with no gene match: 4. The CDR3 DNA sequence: TGTGCCAGCAATCTTAGCGGGGACACCGGGGAGCTGTTTTTT. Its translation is CASNLSGDTGELFF.

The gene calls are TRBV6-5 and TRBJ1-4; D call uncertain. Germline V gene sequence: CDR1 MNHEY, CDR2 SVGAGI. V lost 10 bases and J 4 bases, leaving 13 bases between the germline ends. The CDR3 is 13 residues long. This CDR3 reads CAISRGVNEKLFF. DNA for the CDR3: TGTGCCATTTCGCGGGGAGTTAATGAAAAACTGTTTTTT.

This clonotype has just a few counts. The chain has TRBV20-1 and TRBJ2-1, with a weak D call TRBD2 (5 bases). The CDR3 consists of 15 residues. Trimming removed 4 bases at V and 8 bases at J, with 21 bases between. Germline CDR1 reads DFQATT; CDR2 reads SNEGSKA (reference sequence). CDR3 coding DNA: TGCAGTGCTATAGTCCTCCTGGCTAGCTCAGATGAGCAGTTCTTC. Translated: CSAIVLLASSDEQFF.

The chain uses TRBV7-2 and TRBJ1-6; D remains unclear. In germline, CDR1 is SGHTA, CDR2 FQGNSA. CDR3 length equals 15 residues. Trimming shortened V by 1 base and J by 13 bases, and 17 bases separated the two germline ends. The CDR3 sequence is CASSLVGSEPKPLHF. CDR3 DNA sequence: TGTGCCAGCAGCTTAGTTGGGTCGGAGCCCAAGCCCCTCCACTTT.

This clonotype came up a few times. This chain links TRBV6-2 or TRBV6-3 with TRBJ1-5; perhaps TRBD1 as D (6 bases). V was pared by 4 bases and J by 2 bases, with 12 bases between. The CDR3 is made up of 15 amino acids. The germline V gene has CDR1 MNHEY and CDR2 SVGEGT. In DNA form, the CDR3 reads TGTGCCAGCAGTTGGGGGGCCGGAGGCAATCAGCCCCAGCATTTT. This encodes CASSWGAGGNQPQHF.

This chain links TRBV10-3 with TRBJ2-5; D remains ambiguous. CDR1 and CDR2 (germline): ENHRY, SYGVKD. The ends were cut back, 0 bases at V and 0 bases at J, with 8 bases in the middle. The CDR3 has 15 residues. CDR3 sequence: CAISESVTYQETQYF. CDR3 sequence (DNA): TGTGCCATCAGTGAGTCGGTCACGTACCAAGAGACCCAGTACTTC.

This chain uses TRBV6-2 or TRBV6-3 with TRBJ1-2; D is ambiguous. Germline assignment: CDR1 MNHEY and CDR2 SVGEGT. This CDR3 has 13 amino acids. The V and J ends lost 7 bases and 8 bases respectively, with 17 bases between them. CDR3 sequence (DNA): TGTGCCAGCATCCAGCCGGGTTCCTGGGGCTACACCTTC. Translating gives CASIQPGSWGYTF.

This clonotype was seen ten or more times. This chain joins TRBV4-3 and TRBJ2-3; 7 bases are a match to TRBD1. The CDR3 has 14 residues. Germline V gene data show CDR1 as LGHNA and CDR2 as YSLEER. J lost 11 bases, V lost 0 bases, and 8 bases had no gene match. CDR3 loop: CASSQDRTAGGQYF. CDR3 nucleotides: TGCGCCAGCAGCCAAGACAGGACGGCAGGGGGGCAGTATTTT.